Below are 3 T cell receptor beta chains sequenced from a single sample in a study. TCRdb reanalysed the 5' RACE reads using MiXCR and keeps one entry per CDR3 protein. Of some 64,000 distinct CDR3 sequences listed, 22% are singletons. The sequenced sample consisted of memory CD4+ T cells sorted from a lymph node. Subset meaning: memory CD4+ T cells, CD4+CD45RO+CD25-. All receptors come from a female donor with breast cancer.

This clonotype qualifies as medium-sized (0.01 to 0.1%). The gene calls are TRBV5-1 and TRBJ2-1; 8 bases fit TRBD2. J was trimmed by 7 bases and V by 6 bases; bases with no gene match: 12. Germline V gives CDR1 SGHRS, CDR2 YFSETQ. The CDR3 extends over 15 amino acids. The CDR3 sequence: CASTPAGAAGNEQFF. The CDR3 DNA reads TGCGCCAGCACCCCAGCGGGAGCCGCGGGGAATGAGCAGTTCTTC.

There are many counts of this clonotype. The CDR3 DNA reads as TGCGCCAGCTGTCAGGCCCATGGAGGCACAGATACGCAGTATTTT. As protein: CASCQAHGGTDTQYF. J is TRBJ2-3 and V is TRBV5-1; D gene ambiguous. Germline V gives CDR1 SGHRS, CDR2 YFSETQ. Trimming took off 7 bases at V and 1 base at J, with 16 bases between the two ends. CDR3 size: 15 residues. Full variable domain (remainder filled in from reference TRBV5-1 and TRBJ2-3): KAGVTQTPRYLIKTRGQQVTLSCSPISGHRSVSWYQQTPGQGLQFLFEYFSETQRNKGNFPGRFSGRQFSNSRSEMNVSTLELGDSALYLCASCQAHGGTDTQYFGPGTRLTVL.

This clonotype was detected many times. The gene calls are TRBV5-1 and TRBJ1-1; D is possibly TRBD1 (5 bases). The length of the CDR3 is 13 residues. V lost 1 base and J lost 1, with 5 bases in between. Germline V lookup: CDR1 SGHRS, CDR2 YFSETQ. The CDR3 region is CASSLRGNTEAFF. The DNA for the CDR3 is TGCGCCAGCAGCTTGAGGGGGAACACTGAAGCTTTCTTT.